This T cell receptor (beta chain) was documented in a study of CD8 T cells in Susac syndrome. Random hexamers were used to reverse transcribe 0.5 to 1 ug of RNA. TCRdb reprocessed the immunoSEQ multiplex PCR reads via MiXCR and lists one record per CDR3 protein. The table has a few hundred thousand distinct CDR3 sequences, around 85% seen once. The TCR originated in a human donor with multiple sclerosis. Sequenced: CD8+ T cells from PBMCs.

Here the CDR3 reads CASSLFFGPYEQYF. The DNA for the CDR3 is TGTGCCAGTAGTCTTTTTTTCGGCCCCTACGAGCAGTACTTC. This sequence joins TRBV19 and TRBJ2-7; D gene unclear. Deletions cut 5 bases from V and 2 bases from J, with 13 bases between. This CDR3 spans 14 amino acids. Germline CDR1 and CDR2: LNHDA and SQIVND (reference sequence).